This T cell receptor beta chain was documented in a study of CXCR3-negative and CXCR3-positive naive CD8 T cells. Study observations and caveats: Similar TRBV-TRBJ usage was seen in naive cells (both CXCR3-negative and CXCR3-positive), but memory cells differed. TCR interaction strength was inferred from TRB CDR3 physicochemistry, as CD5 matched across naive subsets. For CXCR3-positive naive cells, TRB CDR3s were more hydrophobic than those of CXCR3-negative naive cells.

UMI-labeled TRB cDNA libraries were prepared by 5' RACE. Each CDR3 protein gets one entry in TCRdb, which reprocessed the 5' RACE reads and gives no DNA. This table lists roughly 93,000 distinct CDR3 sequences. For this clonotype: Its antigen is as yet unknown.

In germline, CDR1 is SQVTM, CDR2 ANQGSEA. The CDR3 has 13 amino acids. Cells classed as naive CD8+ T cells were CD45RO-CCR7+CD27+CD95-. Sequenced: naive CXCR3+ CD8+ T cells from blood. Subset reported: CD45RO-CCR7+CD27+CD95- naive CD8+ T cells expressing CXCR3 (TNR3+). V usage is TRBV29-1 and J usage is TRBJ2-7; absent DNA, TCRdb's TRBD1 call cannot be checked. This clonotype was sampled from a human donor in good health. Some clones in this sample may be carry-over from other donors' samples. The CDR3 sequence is CSVLDSFSYEQYF.